This TCR beta chain was identified in a study of T cell changes during pregnancy in multiple sclerosis. The germline V and J ends were trimmed by 4 bases and 2 bases, with 12 bases remaining between them. The CDR3 runs 15 residues. Germline V gene lookup returns CDR1 SQVTM and CDR2 ANQGSEA. Some clones are missing from TCRdb's copy, which holds only in-frame ones; the method was immunoSEQ multiplex PCR. Of some 100,000 clones listed, approximately 92% were seen once; the top ten hold over 2.5%. This TCR was recovered from a female donor with multiple sclerosis, enrolled in a pregnancy study. The sequencing here drew on peripheral blood, taken in the second trimester of pregnancy. The chain couples TRBV29-1 to TRBJ2-6, with D perhaps TRBD2 (7 bases). CDR3 loop: CSVGGGPPGANVLTF. The DNA for the CDR3 is TGCAGCGTTGGGGGGGGCCCTCCTGGGGCCAACGTCCTGACTTTC.